This TCR beta chain was sequenced for a study of blood T cell repertoires in COVID-19. About the research overall: PBMCs, B-cell-depleted T cells, or T cells were the source of the cDNA or gDNA that made up the material.

V shed 1 base, J shed 5 bases, and the junction held 8 bases outside the gene matches. The CDR3 runs 16 residues. Germline CDR1 MNHEY, CDR2 SMNVEV (reference sequence). Profiling relied on immunoSEQ multiplex PCR, and the TCRdb table lists in-frame clones only, not all of them. The sample has over 200,000 clones, about 87% seen once. This sequence originates from a woman aged 25-40 years who had been exposed to COVID-19. This chain links TRBV27 with TRBJ1-2; 9 nucleotides match TRBD1. Material: PBMCs or T cells enriched from blood (not recorded which). The CDR3 DNA follows: TGTGCCAGCAGTTTATGGAGCGCCGGGACAGGGTATGGCTACACCTTC. Encoded protein: CASSLWSAGTGYGYTF.